Shown below are 9 T cell receptor beta chains from a single sample sequenced in a study of T cells in Graves' hyperthyroidism and ophthalmopathy (dated 2019 in TCRdb). The library came from multiplex PCR. Reads for this sample came from an Illumina HiSeq 2000. The TCR beta CDR3 regions were amplified from RNA transcripts. The TCR CDR3 was subjected to a first round of RT-PCR using the HTBI primer set and the Qiagen OneStep RT-PCR kit. TCRdb passed the public sequencing reads through fastp at Q25 and MiXCR, retaining productive beta sequences. Every distinct CDR3 protein forms one entry, paired with its most common genes and DNA. The sample table lists some 460,000 distinct CDR3 sequences, 15% to 17% of them with a count of one. 13% to 15% of the sample comes from the top ten. The sample consisted of blood. These receptors were obtained from a woman under 30 with Graves' hyperthyroidism.

This clonotype was observed many times. The chain links TRBV12-3 or TRBV12-4 to TRBJ2-1, with TRBD2 matching over 10 bases. Unmatched junction bases numbered 23, after V lost 1 base and J lost 5 bases. CDR3 size: 22 residues. CDR3 amino acids: CASSLGVALGLAGVVGDNEQFF. The CDR3 DNA sequence: TGTGCCAGCAGTTTAGGGGTAGCCCTTGGGCTAGCGGGAGTAGTGGGGGACAATGAGCAGTTCTTC.

There are many counts of this clonotype. The V gene is TRBV19, the J gene TRBJ1-1; 8 nucleotides match TRBD1. The V gene's germline CDR1 is LNHDA and CDR2 SQIVND (reference sequence). The V segment lost 1 base and the J segment 0 bases; nucleotides outside the gene matches: 7. The CDR3 totals 17 residues. CDR3 in DNA: TGTGCCAGTAGTATAGGATCTCGGACAGGGCTGAACACTGAAGCTTTCTTT. It is translated as CASSIGSRTGLNTEAFF.

This rearrangement joins TRBV24-1 to TRBJ2-5; 10 positions match TRBD1. V lost 1 base and J lost 4; bases outside the gene matches: 5. This CDR3 region has 16 residues. Germline CDR1 and CDR2: KGHDR and SFDVKD. The CDR3: CATSDFPTGGSETQYF. The CDR3 coding sequence is TGTGCCACCAGTGATTTCCCGACAGGGGGCTCAGAGACCCAGTACTTC.

Ten or more counts support this clonotype. The chain combines TRBV3-1 with TRBJ2-1; 8 nucleotides agree with TRBD2. From germline, CDR1 is LGHDT and CDR2 YNNKEL (reference sequence). This CDR3 is 16 amino acids long. The V gene end was trimmed by 0 bases and the J gene end by 6 bases; junction bases not matched to a gene: 7. The chain's CDR3 is CASSQDGGTRSNEQFF. The CDR3 DNA reads as TGTGCCAGCAGCCAAGATGGGGGGACTAGGAGCAATGAGCAGTTCTTC.

Ten or more counts support this clonotype. The chain combines TRBV5-5 with TRBJ1-1; 7 bases agree with TRBD1. V was clipped by 0 bases and J by 8 bases; unmatched bases: 13. This CDR3 is 16 amino acids long. In germline, CDR1 is SGHKS, CDR2 YYEKEE (reference sequence). CDR3 protein: CASSLVIKSTGTEAFF. The DNA for the CDR3 is TGTGCCAGCAGCTTGGTTATTAAGTCGACAGGGACCGAAGCTTTCTTT.

This clonotype was observed a few times. The junction differs from germline at one of its ends, possibly a read error. The V gene is TRBV12-3 or TRBV12-4, the J gene TRBJ2-3; 7 bases match TRBD1. The CDR3 length is 15 residues. CDR3 sequence: CASYRGFLFTDTRYF. The CDR3 DNA sequence: TGTGCCAGTTACAGGGGTTTCCTTTTCACAGATACGCGGTATTTT.

The rearrangement uses TRBV5-1 and TRBJ1-1; D gene uncertain. This CDR3 comprises 14 residues. Germline V gene lookup returns CDR1 SGHRS and CDR2 YFSETQ. Trimming stripped 0 bases from V and 2 bases from J, with 8 bases between. The CDR3 DNA follows: TGCGCCAGCAGCTTGGGGGAATTAAACACTGAAGCTTTCTTT. Translation gives CASSLGELNTEAFF.

A remark on this clonotype: A much bigger clone sits one base away, suggesting this may be a read error. This chain joins TRBV7-2 and TRBJ2-2; a weak D match, TRBD1 (6 bases). Germline CDR1 and CDR2: SGHTA and FQGNSA. The CDR3 runs to 15 residues. CDR3 sequence reads: CANSLRTANTGELFF. The CDR3 DNA follows: TGTGCCAACAGCTTACGGACAGCGAACACCGGGGAGCTGTTTTTT.

Ten or more counts support this clonotype. The chain uses TRBV20-1 and TRBJ1-2; possibly TRBD1 for D (6 bases). Germline loops: CDR1 DFQATT, CDR2 SNEGSKA (reference sequence). The germline V and J ends were trimmed by 2 bases and 8 bases, with 18 bases remaining between them. This CDR3 has 14 residues. CDR3 coding DNA: TGCAGTGCTAGATTGCTACAGGGAGGGCAGGGCTACACCTTC. Residues: CSARLLQGGQGYTF.